These 12 T cell receptor beta chains share one sample of origin, sequenced in a study of chronic HIV infection and antiretroviral therapy. TCRdb ran MiXCR on the 5' RACE reads and lists one entry per CDR3 protein. The repertoire holds 40,000 to 50,000 distinct CDR3 sequences, with 15% to 20% as singletons. Source material: peripheral blood. These receptors were collected from an adult who had HIV and had not received antiretroviral therapy, or was an uninfected healthy control (not recorded which).

A few counts support this clonotype. V and J are TRBV29-1 and TRBJ1-2; D gene unclear. The germline gives CDR1 SQVTM, CDR2 ANQGSEA. Trimming shortened V by 4 bases and J by 0 bases, and 6 bases separated the two germline ends. The CDR3 length is 12 residues. CDR3 DNA: TGCAGCGTTGCCAGACCTAACTATGGCTACACCTTC. This gives the protein CSVARPNYGYTF. The entire variable domain, with the rest obtained from reference TRBV29-1 and TRBJ1-2, is as follows: SAVISQKPSRDICQRGTSLTIQCQVDSQVTMMFWYRQQPGQSLTLIATANQGSEATYESGFVIDKFPISRPNLTFSTLTVSNMSPEDSSIYLCSVARPNYGYTFGSGTRLTVV.

The gene calls are TRBV12-3 or TRBV12-4 and TRBJ2-1, with 11 nucleotides matching TRBD2. The J segment lost 9 bases and the V segment lost 4 bases, leaving 11 bases of the junction unmatched. The CDR3 has 16 amino acids. This CDR3 is CASSSQTSGTESEQFF. The DNA for the CDR3 is TGTGCCAGCAGTTCCCAGACTAGCGGGACGGAGAGTGAGCAGTTCTTC.

In its sample, this clonotype was seen once. The genes are TRBV10-3 and TRBJ2-3, with D perhaps being TRBD1 or TRBD2 (6 bases each). CDR1 and CDR2 from the germline V gene are ENHRY and SYGVKD. The CDR3 is made up of 14 amino acids. V was pared by 6 bases and J by 0 bases, with 10 bases between. CDR3 amino acids: CAIRGGPSTDTQYF. CDR3 sequence (DNA): TGTGCCATCAGGGGGGGCCCCAGCACAGATACGCAGTATTTT.

This rearrangement joins TRBV5-1 to TRBJ2-1, with D unclear. CDR1 is SGHRS, CDR2 YFSETQ, per germline. V was trimmed by 0 bases and J by 2 bases, leaving 6 bases between them. This CDR3 has 14 residues. CDR3 loop: CASSLGIAYNEQFF. CDR3 coding DNA: TGCGCCAGCAGCTTGGGTATTGCCTACAATGAGCAGTTCTTC.

There are a few counts of this clonotype. The chain has TRBV27 and TRBJ2-3; D gene unclear. V lost 4 bases to trimming and J lost 0 bases, with 8 bases between them. Germline V gives CDR1 MNHEY, CDR2 SMNVEV (reference sequence). The CDR3 spans 14 residues. The chain's CDR3 is CASSYHPSTDTQYF. The CDR3 DNA reads as TGTGCCAGCAGTTACCATCCTAGCACAGATACGCAGTATTTT.

In this sample, this clonotype turned up a few times. The CDR3 is CASSDTQYF. The CDR3, as DNA: TGTGCCAGCAGTGACACGCAGTATTTT. V is TRBV12-3 or TRBV12-4 and J is TRBJ2-3; D is unclear. The CDR3 length is 9 residues. V dropped 5 bases and J dropped 9 bases, with 3 bases sitting between them.

This clonotype was seen a handful of times. V gene TRBV28 combines with J gene TRBJ1-2; D gene ambiguous. The CDR3 has 12 amino acids. Germline V gives CDR1 MDHEN, CDR2 SYDVKM. V was shortened by 7 bases and J by 8 bases, with 14 bases between the two germline ends. CDR3 DNA sequence: TGTGCCAGCACCCCTCATCGGCTAGGCTACACCTTC. Translated: CASTPHRLGYTF.

This chain links TRBV12-3 or TRBV12-4 with TRBJ2-3, with 14 positions matching TRBD2. The V gene end was trimmed by 6 bases and the J gene end by 10 bases; junction bases not matched to a gene: 9. The CDR3 runs to 15 residues. The CDR3 sequence: CASSLGGLAGESQYF. CDR3 nucleotide sequence: TGTGCCAGCAGCCTGGGGGGACTAGCGGGAGAATCGCAGTATTTT.

The sample holds a few counts of this clonotype. The rearrangement joins TRBV29-1 to TRBJ2-7; D is uncertain. This CDR3 region has 12 residues. Germline V gene sequence: CDR1 SQVTM, CDR2 ANQGSEA. V lost 4 bases, J lost 4 bases, and 11 bases lay in between. The CDR3 DNA reads as TGCAGCGTTGGGCTAGTGGGGTACGAGCAGTACTTC. Protein: CSVGLVGYEQYF.

This clonotype was detected only a few times. This sequence joins TRBV20-1 and TRBJ2-1; 10 bases line up with TRBD2. This CDR3 is 14 amino acids long. Germline V gene lookup returns CDR1 DFQATT and CDR2 SNEGSKA (reference sequence). Germline trimming cut 3 bases from V and 9 bases from J; bases unmatched to any gene: 8. The CDR3 loop is CSASGLAGVGEQFF. CDR3 nucleotide sequence: TGCAGTGCTAGTGGGCTAGCGGGAGTCGGTGAGCAGTTCTTC.

This clonotype was picked up many times. J is TRBJ2-4 and V is TRBV5-5; no clear D. The CDR3 has 16 residues. CDR1 and CDR2 (germline): SGHKS, YYEKEE (reference sequence). The ends were cut back, 0 bases at V and 0 bases at J, with 10 bases in the middle. The CDR3 protein is CASSLEVAAAKNIQYF. The CDR3 nucleotides read TGTGCCAGCAGCTTGGAAGTGGCAGCAGCCAAAAACATTCAGTACTTC.

This sequence joins TRBV7-2 and TRBJ2-5; 8 nucleotides line up with TRBD2. V gave up 6 bases and J gave up 4 bases; unmatched junction bases: 10. Germline CDR1 and CDR2: SGHTA and FQGNSA. This CDR3 comprises 15 residues. This CDR3 is CASSPSGTSIETQYF. CDR3 DNA sequence: TGTGCCAGCAGTCCCTCCGGGACTAGTATAGAGACCCAGTACTTC.